The present T cell receptor beta chain was sequenced within a study of T cells in Graves' hyperthyroidism and ophthalmopathy. RNA transcripts were the template for amplifying TCR beta CDR3 regions. Researchers ran a first-round RT-PCR on the TCR CDR3 using the HTBI primer set. From the multiplex PCR reads, TCRdb called clonotypes with MiXCR, one entry per CDR3 protein. The table has approximately 400,000 distinct CDR3 sequences, about 18% seen once. The CDR3 contains 14 residues. Germline V gene sequence: CDR1 MNHEY, CDR2 SVGAGI. Losses at the gene ends were 9 bases for V and 4 bases for J; bases not matched to a gene: 9. This clonotype was seen repeatedly, ten times or more.

The sequence derives from a woman between 18 and 30 years old with Graves' hyperthyroidism. The sequenced sample consisted of blood. V usage is TRBV6-5 and J usage is TRBJ2-7, with 10 bases fitting TRBD1. The CDR3 loop reads CASLTGTGVYEQYF. DNA of the CDR3: TGTGCCAGTCTCACCGGGACAGGGGTGTACGAGCAGTACTTC.